The sequence of this TCR beta chain was determined in a study of cytomegalovirus exposure and HLA in healthy donors. Study at large: Unique TCR beta sequences numbering about 100 million came from 150 million to 200 million T cells in an earlier analysis. Study observations and caveats: Later analysis found that TCR beta chains associated with HLA were more clonally expanded than other, equally common chains.

This PCR relied on a set of 60 Vbeta primers and 13 Jbeta primers. Clones were sequenced by immunoSEQ multiplex PCR, and TCRdb holds only the in-frame ones, with some missing. The sample lists fewer than 150,000 clones, roughly 70% occurring once. Details on this clone: What it binds is unknown.

Donors were ostensibly healthy at sampling, although undocumented immune exposures were probable. Sequencing was done on a sample of PBMCs. This clonotype was obtained from a man between 40 and 49 years old in good health and CMV-seronegative.

DNA of the CDR3: TGTGCCAGCAGTTTCCCGGGACTTAGTGAGCAGTTCTTC. Translation gives CASSFPGLSEQFF. The rearrangement links TRBV28 to TRBJ2-1, with a weak D call TRBD2 (6 bases). With 3 bases removed from V and 9 bases from J, the gap between germline ends came to 12 bases. The CDR3 covers 13 residues. The germline CDR1 and CDR2 sequences are MDHEN and SYDVKM. Variable domain in full (rest from reference TRBV28 and TRBJ2-1): DVKVTQSSRYLVKRTGEKVFLECVQDMDHENMFWYRQDPGLGLRLIYFSYDVKMKEKGDIPEGYSVSREKKERFSLILESASTNQTSMYLCASSFPGLSEQFFGPGTRLTVL.